One sample yielded the 29 T cell receptor beta chains listed below, sequenced in a study of beta chain features in type 1 diabetes. Broader study findings: Shorter TCRB CDR3s, moderately but significantly so, marked every one of the four CD4+ subsets in Type 1 diabetes patients.

The investigators reverse transcribed all of the isolated RNA, so they sequenced expressed TCRB transcripts. Assay: immunoSEQ multiplex PCR; the TCRdb copy retains only in-frame clones and omits some. The sample comprises hundreds of thousands of clones, roughly 13% of which are singletons, and 0.022% rests with the top ten. The antigens for these receptors are not known. Sequenced material: naive CD4+ T cells from blood. These receptors came from a man aged 18 to 35 with type 1 diabetes.

This clone was counted only a few times. The same CDR3 is also encoded by other DNA sequences in this sample. The chain recombines TRBV20-1 with TRBJ2-1; D gene ambiguous. The ends were cut back, 6 bases at V and 1 base at J, with 4 bases in the middle. Germline V gene lookup returns CDR1 DFQATT and CDR2 SNEGSKA (reference sequence). The CDR3 loop spans 11 amino acids. The CDR3 bases are TGCAGTGCGAGTTCCTACAATGAGCAGTTCTTC. Translating it yields CSASSYNEQFF.

V gene TRBV18 combines with J gene TRBJ2-1, with 9 nucleotides matching TRBD1. V lost 6 bases and J lost 6; bases outside the gene matches: 6. In germline, CDR1 is KGHSH, CDR2 LQKENI. The CDR3 is 14 residues long. CDR3 residues: CASSQGTGRNEQFF. The CDR3 bases are TGTGCCAGCTCCCAAGGGACAGGGCGCAATGAGCAGTTCTTC.

This chain joins TRBV7-8 and TRBJ1-1; 8 bases map to TRBD1. The CDR3 is made up of 15 amino acids. The V gene's germline CDR1 is SGHVS and CDR2 FQNEAQ. Germline trimming cut 5 bases from V and 4 bases from J; bases unmatched to any gene: 9. CDR3 sequence (DNA): TGTGCCAGCAGCCGCACAGGGGGAGAAGGCACTGAAGCTTTCTTT. Protein: CASSRTGGEGTEAFF.

This clone was seen a few times. The J gene is TRBJ1-1, the V gene TRBV4-1; 8 bases align to TRBD1. CDR3 size: 14 residues. With 3 bases clipped from V and 5 bases from J, the junction kept 5 bases outside the gene matches. Germline V gene data show CDR1 as MGHRA and CDR2 as YSYEKL. The CDR3 bases are TGCGCCAGCAGCCAGGCCACAGGGGGTACTGAAGCTTTCTTT. Protein: CASSQATGGTEAFF.

This chain uses TRBV28 with TRBJ2-2, with D possibly TRBD2 on 6 matching bases. CDR1 and CDR2 (germline): MDHEN, SYDVKM. Trimming removed 6 bases at V and 6 bases at J, with 11 bases between. There are 13 residues in the CDR3. The CDR3 spells CASRARLAGELFF. CDR3 DNA: TGTGCCAGCAGGGCAAGACTAGCCGGGGAGCTGTTTTTT.

The CDR3 region has the DNA TGCGCCAGCAGCTTGGCTGGGGGCTTTGCCTCCTACGAGCAGTACTTC. This codes for CASSLAGGFASYEQYF. This rearrangement joins TRBV5-1 to TRBJ2-7, with a possible D match to TRBD1 (6 bases). This CDR3 is 16 amino acids long. Trimming left V 0 bases short and J 0 bases short, with 13 bases between. The germline V gene has CDR1 SGHRS and CDR2 YFSETQ.

This clone was seen more than once but under ten times. The V call is TRBV25-1, the J call TRBJ1-5, with unresolved D. The CDR3 totals 14 residues. Trimming shortened V by 4 bases and J by 6 bases, and 13 bases separated the two germline ends. Germline loops: CDR1 MGHDK, CDR2 SYGVNS. CDR3 sequence reads: CASSGGKGGQPQHF. CDR3 DNA sequence: TGTGCCAGCAGTGGTGGGAAGGGAGGTCAGCCCCAGCATTTT.

This clone turned up a few times. CDR3: CASLLDSNNQPQHF. Written as DNA, the CDR3 is TGTGCCAGCCTCCTCGACAGCAACAATCAGCCCCAGCATTTT. The chain is built from TRBV2 and TRBJ1-5; weak D call: TRBD1 (5 bases). This CDR3 region has 14 residues. Germline CDR1 SNHLY, CDR2 FYNNEI. Trimming cost V 8 bases and J 3 bases, with 14 bases left between them. The variable domain in full, with the rest retrieved from reference TRBV2 and TRBJ1-5, is EPEVTQTPSHQVTQMGQEVILRCVPISNHLYFYWYRQILGQKVEFLVSFYNNEISEKSEIFDDQFSVERPDGSNFTLKIRSTKLEDSAMYFCASLLDSNNQPQHFGDGTRLSIL.

This chain uses TRBV28 with TRBJ1-5; 8 bases are a match to TRBD1. V shed 6 bases and J 7 bases; nucleotides not matched to a gene: 8. The CDR3 is 14 amino acids. The V gene's germline CDR1 is MDHEN and CDR2 SYDVKM. CDR3 bases: TGTGCCAGCAGGGACTCAGGGGGCGGGCAGCCCCAGCATTTT. This gives the protein CASRDSGGGQPQHF. The entire variable domain, with the rest obtained from reference TRBV28 and TRBJ1-5, is as follows: DVKVTQSSRYLVKRTGEKVFLECVQDMDHENMFWYRQDPGLGLRLIYFSYDVKMKEKGDIPEGYSVSREKKERFSLILESASTNQTSMYLCASRDSGGGQPQHFGDGTRLSIL.

The chain joins TRBV2 to TRBJ2-6, with D unclear. The germline gives CDR1 SNHLY, CDR2 FYNNEI. The CDR3 covers 13 residues. Trimming stripped 9 bases from V and 0 bases from J, with 6 bases between. The CDR3 region has the DNA TGTGCCAGACGGATCTCTGGGGCCAACGTCCTGACTTTC. Translated: CARRISGANVLTF.

This clone was seen a few times. The CDR3 nucleotides read TGCAGCGTTGGACGGCCGGGTGAAAAACTGTTTTTT. Translation gives CSVGRPGEKLFF. V and J are TRBV29-1 and TRBJ1-4; D is uncertain. Trimming shortened V by 4 bases and J by 7 bases, and 10 bases separated the two germline ends. Per germline, CDR1 SQVTM and CDR2 ANQGSEA. CDR3 length: 12 amino acids.

The rearrangement uses TRBV15 and TRBJ1-1; D uncertain. The CDR3 extends over 13 amino acids. Germline-derived CDR1 and CDR2 are LNHNV and YYDKDF (reference sequence). V lost 7 bases and J lost 2, with 11 bases in between. The CDR3 nucleotides read TGTGCCACCAAGCGCAGGCAAAACACTGAAGCTTTCTTT. Encoded protein: CATKRRQNTEAFF.

The V and J genes are TRBV6-5 and TRBJ2-7; 10 nucleotides align to TRBD1. There are 15 residues in the CDR3. Germline loops: CDR1 MNHEY, CDR2 SVGAGI. The junction had 6 bases not matched to a gene; V was cut back by 5 bases and J by 2 bases. DNA for the CDR3: TGTGCCAGCAGTCTGACAGGGGGCGCAACCTACGAGCAGTACTTC. It is translated as CASSLTGGATYEQYF.

This clone turned up a few times. The gene calls are TRBV6-5 and TRBJ1-1, with D unresolved. Germline assignment: CDR1 MNHEY and CDR2 SVGAGI. The germline V and J ends were trimmed by 8 bases and 4 bases, with 14 bases remaining between them. The CDR3 contains 13 residues. CDR3 protein: CASEMGLGTEAFF. CDR3 coding DNA: TGTGCCAGCGAAATGGGGTTGGGCACTGAAGCTTTCTTT.

Turning to this clone: This specimen includes other DNA sequences encoding the same CDR3. The V and J genes are TRBV2 and TRBJ2-1; D not resolved. CDR3 length: 11 amino acids. Deletions cut 7 bases from V and 2 bases from J, with 3 bases between. Germline loops: CDR1 SNHLY, CDR2 FYNNEI. CDR3 in DNA: TGTGCCAGCACCCCCTACAATGAGCAGTTCTTC. The encoded protein is CASTPYNEQFF.

This clone was counted only a few times. The rearrangement uses TRBV29-1 and TRBJ2-1, with unresolved D. The length of the CDR3 is 13 residues. Trimming removed 0 bases at V and 10 bases at J, with 13 bases between. The V gene's germline CDR1 is SQVTM and CDR2 ANQGSEA. CDR3 residues: CSVEDAHHREQFF. CDR3 in DNA: TGCAGCGTTGAAGACGCCCACCATCGGGAGCAGTTCTTC.

The chain combines TRBV5-1 with TRBJ2-1, with TRBD1 matching 9 bases. CDR3 length equals 19 residues. With 2 bases clipped from V and 3 bases from J, the junction kept 15 bases outside the gene matches. Germline V gene lookup returns CDR1 SGHRS and CDR2 YFSETQ. This CDR3 is CASSFIVPGQGRNYNEQFF. DNA of the CDR3: TGCGCCAGCAGCTTCATCGTCCCGGGACAGGGCCGAAACTACAATGAGCAGTTCTTC.

The chain recombines TRBV5-1 with TRBJ2-5; TRBD1 might be the D (5 bases). Germline V lookup: CDR1 SGHRS, CDR2 YFSETQ. V gave up 4 bases and J gave up 4 bases, with 11 bases separating them. The CDR3 sequence is 13 residues long. This CDR3 is CASSPGIGETQYF. DNA of the CDR3: TGCGCCAGCAGCCCAGGGATCGGAGAGACCCAGTACTTC.

Only a few counts were recorded for this clone. The V call is TRBV9, the J call TRBJ2-3; perhaps TRBD2 as D (6 bases). Trimming pared 3 bases from V and 5 bases from J, leaving 7 bases between. The germline V gene has CDR1 SGDLS and CDR2 YYNGEE. CDR3 size: 12 residues. CDR3: CASSGRGDTQYF. Written as DNA, the CDR3 is TGTGCCAGCAGCGGGAGGGGAGATACGCAGTATTTT.

V and J are TRBV5-6 and TRBJ1-6; 7 positions agree with TRBD1. Germline values: CDR1 SGHDT, CDR2 YYEEEE. The CDR3 runs 17 residues. The J segment lost 5 bases and the V segment lost 2 bases, leaving 10 bases of the junction unmatched. For the CDR3, the DNA is TGTGCCAGCAGCTTCAGTTTAGGGACAGCGAATAATTCACCCCTCCACTTT. This sequence encodes CASSFSLGTANNSPLHF.

This clone was recorded a few times. The chain recombines TRBV4-1 with TRBJ1-2, with D unresolved. The CDR3 is made up of 12 amino acids. Germline V gene sequence: CDR1 MGHRA, CDR2 YSYEKL. With 5 bases removed from V and 2 bases from J, the gap between germline ends came to 6 bases. The CDR3 protein is CASSAQNYGYTF. The CDR3 coding sequence is TGCGCCAGCAGCGCCCAAAACTATGGCTACACCTTC.

The chain couples TRBV9 to TRBJ2-7; D is ambiguous. Per germline, CDR1 SGDLS and CDR2 YYNGEE. This CDR3 contains 14 residues. Between the trimmed V and J ends, which lost 0 bases and 2 bases, there was a span of 9 bases. The CDR3 coding sequence is TGTGCCAGCAGCGTAGCTTGGGCGACCTACGAGCAGTACTTC. This encodes CASSVAWATYEQYF.

This clone was detected a few times. The chain couples TRBV21-1 to TRBJ2-7; the listed D gene, TRBD2, was not tested against the DNA. TRBV21-1 has pseudogene status. This CDR3 contains 13 residues. The CDR3 DNA follows: TGTGCCAGCAGCAGGAGGGTTCAACGCGAGCAGTACTTC. This encodes CASSRRVQREQYF.

This clone has a handful of counts. This CDR3 is CASSQGHSEGNEQFF. CDR3 in DNA: TGCGCCAGCAGCCAAGGTCACAGTGAGGGCAATGAGCAGTTCTTC. The chain has TRBV4-1 and TRBJ2-1, with a tentative D call TRBD2 (5 bases). Per the germline V gene, CDR1 is MGHRA and CDR2 is YSYEKL. The CDR3 contains 15 residues. V dropped 1 base and J dropped 6 bases, with 13 bases sitting between them.

This chain uses TRBV7-2 with TRBJ1-2; D gene unclear. The CDR3 extends over 13 amino acids. Trimming removed 5 bases at V and 0 bases at J, with 7 bases between. CDR1 SGHTA and CDR2 FQGNSA come from the germline V gene. The chain's CDR3 is CASSTTTNYGYTF. In DNA form, the CDR3 reads TGTGCCAGCAGCACTACAACTAACTATGGCTACACCTTC.

In its sample, this clone was seen a few times. The chain uses TRBV5-1 and TRBJ2-1; TRBD1 aligns across 8 bases. This CDR3 is built from 14 residues. With 4 bases clipped from V and 2 bases from J, the junction kept 2 bases outside the gene matches. From germline, CDR1 is SGHRS and CDR2 YFSETQ. The CDR3 here is CASSTGQAYNEQFF. Here the CDR3 DNA reads TGCGCCAGCAGCACGGGACAGGCCTACAATGAGCAGTTCTTC.

The V call is TRBV28, the J call TRBJ1-2; perhaps TRBD1 as D (6 bases). Germline loops: CDR1 MDHEN, CDR2 SYDVKM. This CDR3 has 14 amino acids. Trimming cost V 5 bases and J 8 bases, with 18 bases left between them. CDR3 sequence reads: CASSAAPGGYGYTF. The CDR3 nucleotides are TGTGCCAGCAGTGCCGCTCCCGGGGGCTACGGCTACACCTTC.

V usage is TRBV5-1 and J usage is TRBJ2-7; 13 bases align to TRBD2. CDR1 and CDR2 (germline): SGHRS, YFSETQ. CDR3 length equals 18 residues. Losses at the gene ends were 4 bases for V and 0 bases for J; bases not matched to a gene: 10. The chain's CDR3 is CASSVTSGGPTGSYEQYF. The CDR3, as DNA: TGCGCCAGCAGCGTGACTAGCGGGGGGCCGACGGGCTCCTACGAGCAGTACTTC.

There are a few counts of this clone. The gene calls are TRBV4-2 and TRBJ1-2; the D is unclear. Germline V gene sequence: CDR1 LGHNA, CDR2 YNFKEQ. V gave up 0 bases and J gave up 6 bases, with 8 bases separating them. This CDR3 contains 13 residues. CDR3 DNA sequence: TGTGCCAGCAGCCAAGATATCCCTGATGGCTACACCTTC. The encoded protein is CASSQDIPDGYTF.